This T cell receptor (beta chain) was obtained from a study of early T cells in non-severe SARS-CoV-2 infection. For the study at large: Sequencing of bulk RNA from unsorted whole blood was done, without chain pairing.

Study observations and caveats: The study's VDJdb matching favored anti-spike CD8 responses and missed private and CD4 specificities.

The junction had 10 bases not matched to a gene; V was cut back by 7 bases and J by 5 bases. Germline lookup yields CDR1 KGHDR and CDR2 SFDVKD. CDR3 size: 15 residues. Researchers tagged individual cDNA molecules with unique molecular identifiers. TCRdb reprocessed the 5' RACE reads via MiXCR and lists one record per CDR3 protein. Of more than 90,000 distinct CDR3 sequences listed, less than 15% are singletons. This clonotype was detected ten times or more. Its antigen is still unknown. This chain uses TRBV24-1 with TRBJ2-5; 9 positions match TRBD1. The TCR comes from an adult who was a healthcare worker with PCR-confirmed SARS-CoV-2 infection or an uninfected control (not recorded which). The sample consisted of whole blood. CDR3 region: CATSPGTGILETQYF. The CDR3 nucleotides are TGTGCCACCAGCCCCGGGACAGGGATTCTGGAGACCCAGTACTTC.